A selection of T cell receptor beta chains follows, all from one sample in a study of beta chain features in type 1 diabetes. Clones were sequenced by immunoSEQ multiplex PCR, and TCRdb holds only the in-frame ones, with some missing. The table has approximately 170,000 clones, around 8% seen once. Sequenced sample: central memory CD4+ T cells from blood. The receptors here all came from a woman between 40 and 50 years old with type 1 diabetes. The CDR3 runs from the conserved cysteine through the conserved F or W. A D gene is named only where the DNA matches it firmly. Size is omitted from some rows. Given values are once, few, many or a class for expanded clones.

CDR3aa	CDR3nt	j_gene	v_gene	abundance	d_gene
CASSLGGPTKETQYF	TGTGCCAGCAGTTTGGGGGGACCCACCAAGGAGACCCAGTACTTC	TRBJ2-5	TRBV28	-	-
CASSLEAGAYNEQFF	TGCGCCAGCAGCTTGGAGGCAGGGGCCTACAATGAGCAGTTCTTC	TRBJ2-1	TRBV5-1	many	-
CAWSGTGNRAYEQYF	TGTGCCTGGAGTGGGACAGGGAATAGGGCCTACGAGCAGTACTTC	TRBJ2-7	TRBV30	-	TRBD1
CASHQEREGGYTF	TGTGCCAGCCACCAGGAGAGGGAGGGGGGCTACACCTTC	TRBJ1-2	TRBV2	-	-
CAWSLGRVGDYGYTF	TGTGCCTGGAGCCTGGGGAGGGTGGGAGACTATGGCTACACCTTC	TRBJ1-2	TRBV30	-	-
CATSRDPRGNYEQYF	TGTGCCACCAGCAGAGATCCCAGGGGAAACTACGAGCAGTACTTC	TRBJ2-7	TRBV15	-	-
CASNPDRVDGYTF	TGTGCCAGCAACCCAGACAGGGTTGATGGCTACACCTTC	TRBJ1-2	TRBV7-2	-	TRBD1
CASSERGNTEAFF	TGTGCCAGCAGTGAAAGGGGGAACACTGAAGCTTTCTTT	TRBJ1-1	TRBV2	few	-
CASTLTGGNNEQFF	TGTGCCAGCACCTTGACAGGGGGAAACAATGAGCAGTTCTTC	TRBJ2-1	TRBV11-1	few	TRBD1
CASRAGGSGDTQYF	TGTGCCAGTAGGGCCGGCGGGAGTGGAGATACGCAGTATTTT	TRBJ2-3	TRBV19	few	TRBD2
CASSQGPITDTQYF	TGCGCCAGCAGCCAAGGGCCCATCACAGATACGCAGTATTTT	TRBJ2-3	TRBV4-1	few	-
CAWNSGVDTDTQYF	TGTGCCTGGAATTCGGGAGTGGACACAGATACGCAGTATTTT	TRBJ2-3	TRBV30	few	-